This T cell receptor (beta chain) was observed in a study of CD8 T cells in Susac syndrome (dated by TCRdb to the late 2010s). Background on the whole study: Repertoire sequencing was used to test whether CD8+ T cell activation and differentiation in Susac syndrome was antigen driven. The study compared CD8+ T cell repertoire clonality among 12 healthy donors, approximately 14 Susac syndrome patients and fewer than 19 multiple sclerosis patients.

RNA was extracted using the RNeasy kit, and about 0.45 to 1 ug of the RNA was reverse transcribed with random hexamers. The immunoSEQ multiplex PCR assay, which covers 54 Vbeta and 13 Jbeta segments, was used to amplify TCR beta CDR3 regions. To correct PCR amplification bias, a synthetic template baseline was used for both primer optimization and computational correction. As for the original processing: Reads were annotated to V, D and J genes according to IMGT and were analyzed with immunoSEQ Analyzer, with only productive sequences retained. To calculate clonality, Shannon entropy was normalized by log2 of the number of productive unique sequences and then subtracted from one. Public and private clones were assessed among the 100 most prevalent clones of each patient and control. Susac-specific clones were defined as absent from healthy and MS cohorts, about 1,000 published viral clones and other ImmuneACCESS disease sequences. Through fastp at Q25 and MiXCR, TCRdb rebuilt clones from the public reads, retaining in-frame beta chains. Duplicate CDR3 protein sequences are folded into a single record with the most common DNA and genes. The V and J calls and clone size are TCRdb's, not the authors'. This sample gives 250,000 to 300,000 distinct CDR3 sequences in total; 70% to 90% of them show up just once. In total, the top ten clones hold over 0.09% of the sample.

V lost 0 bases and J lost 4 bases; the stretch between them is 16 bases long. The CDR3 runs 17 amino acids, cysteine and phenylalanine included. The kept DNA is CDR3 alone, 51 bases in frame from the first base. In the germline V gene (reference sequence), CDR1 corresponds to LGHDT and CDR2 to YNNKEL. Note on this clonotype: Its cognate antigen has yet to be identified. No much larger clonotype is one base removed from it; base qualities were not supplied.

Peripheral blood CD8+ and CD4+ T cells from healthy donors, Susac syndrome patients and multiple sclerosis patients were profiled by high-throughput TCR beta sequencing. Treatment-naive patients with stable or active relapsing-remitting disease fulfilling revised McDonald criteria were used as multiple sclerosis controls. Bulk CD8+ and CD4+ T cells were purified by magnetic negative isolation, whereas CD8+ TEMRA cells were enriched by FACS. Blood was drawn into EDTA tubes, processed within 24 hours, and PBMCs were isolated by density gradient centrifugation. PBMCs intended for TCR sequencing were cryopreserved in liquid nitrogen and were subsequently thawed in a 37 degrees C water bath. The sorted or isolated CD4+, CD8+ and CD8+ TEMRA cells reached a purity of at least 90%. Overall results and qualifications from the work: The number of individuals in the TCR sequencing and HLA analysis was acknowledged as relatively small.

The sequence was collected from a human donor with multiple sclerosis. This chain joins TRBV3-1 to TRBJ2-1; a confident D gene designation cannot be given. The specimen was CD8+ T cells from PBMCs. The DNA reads TGTGCCAGCAGCCAAGAAACGGCGATCCCTCCTTACAATGAGCAGTTCTTC. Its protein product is CASSQETAIPPYNEQFF.